Given below is one T cell receptor (beta chain) in context. The antigen is undetermined. The CDR3 consists of 15 residues. The germline V gene encodes CDR1 SGHRS and CDR2 YFSETQ. With 1 base removed from V and 0 bases from J, the gap between germline ends came to 5 bases. These data come from a study of T cell responses to AZD1222 COVID-19 vaccine. Study outcomes and limitations: Following two doses of AZD1222, Spike-specific TCR breadth and depth rose. Repertoire sampling happened only post peak T cell response.

TCRdb keeps only in-frame clones here, not all; method: immunoSEQ multiplex PCR. The table shows roughly 140,000 clones, with roughly 90% occurring only once. Here the sequenced sample was peripheral blood, taken 28 days after the second AZD1222 dose. This clonotype originated in an adult who received the AZD1222 COVID-19 vaccine. The rearrangement joins TRBV5-1 to TRBJ2-6, with D unclear. The CDR3 nucleotides are TGCGCCAGCAGCTTGAGTATCTCTGGGGCCAACGTCCTGACTTTC. Encoded protein: CASSLSISGANVLTF.